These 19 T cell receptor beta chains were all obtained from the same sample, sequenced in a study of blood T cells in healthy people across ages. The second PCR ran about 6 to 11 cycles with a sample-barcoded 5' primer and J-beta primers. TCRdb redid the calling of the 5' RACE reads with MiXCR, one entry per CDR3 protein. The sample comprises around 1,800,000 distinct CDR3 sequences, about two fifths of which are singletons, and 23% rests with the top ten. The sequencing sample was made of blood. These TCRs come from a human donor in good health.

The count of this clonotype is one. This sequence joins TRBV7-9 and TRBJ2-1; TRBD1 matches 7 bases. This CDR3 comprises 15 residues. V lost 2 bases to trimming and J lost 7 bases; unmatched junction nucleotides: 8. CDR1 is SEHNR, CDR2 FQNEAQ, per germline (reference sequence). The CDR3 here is CASSLIGGAENEQFF. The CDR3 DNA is TGTGCCAGCAGCTTAATAGGGGGCGCTGAGAATGAGCAGTTCTTC.

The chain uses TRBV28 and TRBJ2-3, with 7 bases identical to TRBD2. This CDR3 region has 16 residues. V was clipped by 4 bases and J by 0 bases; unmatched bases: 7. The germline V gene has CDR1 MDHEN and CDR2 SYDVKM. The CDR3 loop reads CASSSLFGGSTDTQYF. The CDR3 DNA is TGTGCCAGCAGTTCTCTATTCGGGGGGAGCACAGATACGCAGTATTTT.

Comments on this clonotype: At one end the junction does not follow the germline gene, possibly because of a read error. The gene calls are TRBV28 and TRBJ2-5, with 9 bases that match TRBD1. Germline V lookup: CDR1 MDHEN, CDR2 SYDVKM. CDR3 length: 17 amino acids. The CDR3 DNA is TGTGCCAGCAGTGTGGGGACAGGGAAAGTGGGGCAAGAGACTCAGTACTTC. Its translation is CASSVGTGKVGQETQYF.

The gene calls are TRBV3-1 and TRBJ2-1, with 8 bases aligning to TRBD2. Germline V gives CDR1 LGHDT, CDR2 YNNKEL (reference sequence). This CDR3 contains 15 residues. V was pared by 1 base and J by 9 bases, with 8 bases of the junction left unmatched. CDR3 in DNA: TGTGCCAGCAGCCAAGTGTCTAGCGGGCGACGTGAGCAGTTCTTC. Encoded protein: CASSQVSSGRREQFF.

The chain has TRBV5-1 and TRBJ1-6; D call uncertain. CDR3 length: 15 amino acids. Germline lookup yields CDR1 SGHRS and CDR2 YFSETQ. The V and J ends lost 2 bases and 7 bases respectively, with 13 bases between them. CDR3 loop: CASSFRTDLNSPLHF. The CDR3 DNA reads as TGCGCCAGCAGCTTCCGGACCGACCTGAATTCACCCCTCCACTTT.

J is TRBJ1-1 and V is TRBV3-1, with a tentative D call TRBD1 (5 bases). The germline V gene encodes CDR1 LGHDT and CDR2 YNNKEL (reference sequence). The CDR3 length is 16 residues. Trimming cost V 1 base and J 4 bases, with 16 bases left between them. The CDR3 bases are TGTGCCAGCAGCCAAGGGGGTGTGGGGGTAGGCACTGAAGCTTTCTTT. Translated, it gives CASSQGGVGVGTEAFF.

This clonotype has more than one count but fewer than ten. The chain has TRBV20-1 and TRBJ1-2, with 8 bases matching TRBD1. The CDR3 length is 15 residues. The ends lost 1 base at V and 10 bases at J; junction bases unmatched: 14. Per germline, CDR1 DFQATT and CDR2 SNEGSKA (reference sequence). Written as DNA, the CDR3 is TGCAGTGCTAGAGGCACCGGGACAGGCTACGCGGCCTACACCTTC. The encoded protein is CSARGTGTGYAAYTF.

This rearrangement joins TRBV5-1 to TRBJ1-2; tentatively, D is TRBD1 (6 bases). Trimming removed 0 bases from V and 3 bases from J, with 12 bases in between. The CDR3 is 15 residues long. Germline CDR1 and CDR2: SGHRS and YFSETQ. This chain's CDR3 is CASSLVTAGDYGYTF. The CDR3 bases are TGCGCCAGCAGCTTGGTGACGGCAGGGGACTATGGCTACACCTTC.

The CDR3 DNA is TGTGCCAGCAGTTATGGCTGGGCTGAGTCCGGCTACACCTTC. Its translation: CASSYGWAESGYTF. V usage is TRBV6-2 or TRBV6-3 and J usage is TRBJ1-2, with D hard to call. Trimming removed 3 bases from V and 8 bases from J, with 16 bases in between. Looked up from germline, CDR1 is MNHEY and CDR2 is SVGEGT. The CDR3 has 14 amino acids.

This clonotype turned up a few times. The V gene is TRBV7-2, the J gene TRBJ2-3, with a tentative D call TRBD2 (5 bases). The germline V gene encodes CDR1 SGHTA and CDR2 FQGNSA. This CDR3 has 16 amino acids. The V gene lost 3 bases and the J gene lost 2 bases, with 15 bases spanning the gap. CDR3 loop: CASSFLGEHNTDTQYF. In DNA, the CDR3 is TGTGCCAGCAGCTTCCTCGGGGAGCACAACACAGATACGCAGTATTTT. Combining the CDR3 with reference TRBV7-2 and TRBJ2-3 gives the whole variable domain GAGVSQSPSNKVTEKGKDVELRCDPISGHTALYWYRQSLGQGLEFLIYFQGNSAPDKSGLPSDRFSAERTGGSVSTLTIQRTQQEDSAVYLCASSFLGEHNTDTQYFGPGTRLTVL.

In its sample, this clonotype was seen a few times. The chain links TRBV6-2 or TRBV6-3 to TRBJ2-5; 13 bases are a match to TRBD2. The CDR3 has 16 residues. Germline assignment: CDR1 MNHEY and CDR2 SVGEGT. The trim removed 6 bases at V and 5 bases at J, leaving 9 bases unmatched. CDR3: CASRRGTSGVGETQYF. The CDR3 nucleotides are TGTGCCAGCAGACGCGGGACTAGCGGGGTGGGGGAGACCCAGTACTTC.

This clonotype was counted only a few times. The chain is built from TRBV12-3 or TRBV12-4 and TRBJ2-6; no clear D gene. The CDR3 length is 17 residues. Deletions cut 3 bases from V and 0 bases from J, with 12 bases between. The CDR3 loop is CASSLATSSSGANVLTF. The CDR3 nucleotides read TGTGCCAGCAGTTTGGCCACCAGTAGCTCTGGGGCCAACGTCCTGACTTTC.

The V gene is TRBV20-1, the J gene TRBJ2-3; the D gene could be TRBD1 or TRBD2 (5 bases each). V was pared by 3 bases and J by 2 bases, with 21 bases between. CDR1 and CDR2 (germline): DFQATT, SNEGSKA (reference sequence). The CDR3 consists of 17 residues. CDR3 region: CSASLAGEGIYTDTQYF. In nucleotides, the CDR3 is TGCAGTGCTAGCCTGGCGGGCGAGGGGATTTACACAGATACGCAGTATTTT.

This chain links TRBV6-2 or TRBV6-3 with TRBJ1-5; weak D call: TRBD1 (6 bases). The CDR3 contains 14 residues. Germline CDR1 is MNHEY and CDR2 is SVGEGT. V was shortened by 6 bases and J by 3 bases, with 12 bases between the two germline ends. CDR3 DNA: TGTGCCAGCAGCCCGCCAGGGGACAATCAGCCCCAGCATTTT. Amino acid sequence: CASSPPGDNQPQHF.

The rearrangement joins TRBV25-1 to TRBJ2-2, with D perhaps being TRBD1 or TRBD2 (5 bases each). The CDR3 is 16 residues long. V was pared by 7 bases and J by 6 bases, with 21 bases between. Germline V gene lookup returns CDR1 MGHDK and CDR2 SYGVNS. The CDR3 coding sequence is TGTGCCAGCACCTCCGACGCCCGGGGCCAAGCCGGGGAGCTGTTTTTT. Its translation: CASTSDARGQAGELFF.

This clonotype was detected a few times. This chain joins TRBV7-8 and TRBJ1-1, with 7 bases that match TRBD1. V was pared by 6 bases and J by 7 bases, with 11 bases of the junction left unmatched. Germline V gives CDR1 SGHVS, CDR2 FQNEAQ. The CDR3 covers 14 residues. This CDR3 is CASRPGTVSNEAFF. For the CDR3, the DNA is TGTGCCAGCAGACCCGGGACAGTATCTAATGAAGCTTTCTTT.

This chain's CDR3 is CSAEGQGVNIRYF. DNA for the CDR3: TGCAGCGCCGAGGGACAGGGGGTAAACATCCGGTACTTC. The chain links TRBV29-1 to TRBJ2-4; 11 bases agree with TRBD1. Germline CDR1 reads SQVTM; CDR2 reads ANQGSEA. The CDR3 consists of 13 residues. V dropped 7 bases and J dropped 15; count of bases not matched to a gene: 14.

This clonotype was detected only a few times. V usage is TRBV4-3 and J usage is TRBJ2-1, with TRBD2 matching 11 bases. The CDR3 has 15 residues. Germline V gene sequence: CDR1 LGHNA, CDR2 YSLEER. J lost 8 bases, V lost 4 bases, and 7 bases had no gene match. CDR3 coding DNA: TGCGCCAGCAGCCCCCTAGCGGGGGGTGACGATGAGCAGTTCTTC. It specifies CASSPLAGGDDEQFF.

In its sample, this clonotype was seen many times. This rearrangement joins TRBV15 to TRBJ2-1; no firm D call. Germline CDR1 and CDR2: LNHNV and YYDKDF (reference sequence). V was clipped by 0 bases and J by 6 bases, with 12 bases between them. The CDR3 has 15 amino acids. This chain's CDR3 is CATSRDPFIINEQFF. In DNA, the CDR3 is TGTGCCACCAGCAGAGATCCTTTCATTATCAATGAGCAGTTCTTC.